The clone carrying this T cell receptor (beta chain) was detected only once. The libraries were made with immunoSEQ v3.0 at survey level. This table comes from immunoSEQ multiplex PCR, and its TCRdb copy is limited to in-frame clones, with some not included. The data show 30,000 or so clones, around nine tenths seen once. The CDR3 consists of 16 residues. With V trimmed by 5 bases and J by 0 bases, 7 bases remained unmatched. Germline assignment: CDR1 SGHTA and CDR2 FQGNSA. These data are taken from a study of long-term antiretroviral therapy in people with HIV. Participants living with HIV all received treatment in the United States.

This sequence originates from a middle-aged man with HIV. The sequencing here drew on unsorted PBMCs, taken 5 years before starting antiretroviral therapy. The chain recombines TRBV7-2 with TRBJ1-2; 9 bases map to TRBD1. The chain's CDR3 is CASSGGTGHSNYGYTF. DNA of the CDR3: TGTGCCAGCAGCGGGGGGACAGGGCACTCTAACTATGGCTACACCTTC.